The 32 T cell receptor beta chains presented below share a single source sample, sequenced in a study of T cell responses to AZD1222 COVID-19 vaccine. The repertoire was sequenced with immunoSEQ multiplex PCR; TCRdb's copy has only in-frame clones and lacks some. The table shows about 140,000 clones, with approximately 90% occurring only once. The material sequenced was peripheral blood, taken on day 0 of AZD1222 vaccination. Receptor source: an adult in good health.

V gene TRBV6-6 combines with J gene TRBJ2-7; TRBD1 matches at 9 bases. V trimming: 1 base; J trimming: 11 bases; junction bases outside the gene matches: 6. The CDR3 length is 13 residues. Germline CDR1 MNHNY, CDR2 SVGAGI (reference sequence). CDR3 protein: CASSYLTGGREYF. The CDR3 nucleotides are TGTGCCAGCAGTTACTTAACAGGGGGCAGAGAGTACTTC.

This chain uses TRBV15 with TRBJ2-5; TRBD2 aligns across 13 bases. V was clipped by 5 bases and J by 2 bases; unmatched bases: 5. CDR3 length equals 16 residues. Germline V gives CDR1 LNHNV, CDR2 YYDKDF (reference sequence). CDR3: CATSAPGLAGQETQYF. In DNA, the CDR3 is TGTGCCACCAGCGCACCGGGACTAGCGGGACAAGAGACCCAGTACTTC.

The chain couples TRBV29-1 to TRBJ2-5, with TRBD1 identical over 9 bases. V lost 0 bases, J lost 5 bases, and 4 bases stayed unmatched. This CDR3 comprises 14 residues. Germline CDR1 reads SQVTM; CDR2 reads ANQGSEA. CDR3 nucleotides: TGCAGCGTTGAAGAGAACAGGGGGCCCGAGACCCAGTACTTC. It translates to CSVEENRGPETQYF.

This rearrangement joins TRBV5-6 to TRBJ1-2; 10 bases agree with TRBD1. Germline V gene sequence: CDR1 SGHDT, CDR2 YYEEEE. The CDR3 is 14 residues long. Germline trimming cut 3 bases from V and 5 bases from J; bases unmatched to any gene: 4. The CDR3 sequence is CASSWGTGVYGYTF. The DNA for the CDR3 is TGTGCCAGCAGCTGGGGGACAGGGGTATATGGCTACACCTTC.

V and J are TRBV3-1 (or the pseudogene TRBV3-2) and TRBJ2-7; 12 bases map to TRBD2. The length of the CDR3 is 15 residues. CDR1 is LGHDT and CDR2 is YNNKEL in the germline V gene (reference sequence). Unmatched junction bases numbered 5, after V lost 4 bases and J lost 4 bases. CDR3 loop: CASSPSGGVTYEQYF. The CDR3 DNA reads TGTGCCAGCAGCCCTAGCGGGGGGGTAACGTACGAGCAGTACTTC.

The chain carries TRBV3-1 (or the pseudogene TRBV3-2) and TRBJ2-2, with 7 bases fitting TRBD1. The CDR3 covers 17 residues. Germline V CDR1 and CDR2: LGHDT, YNNKEL (reference sequence). V gave up 4 bases and J gave up 1 base; unmatched junction bases: 9. In DNA, the CDR3 is TGTGCCAGCAGCCCGCGCCGACAGGGATGGAACACCGGGGAGCTGTTTTTT. Amino acid sequence: CASSPRRQGWNTGELFF.

This chain uses TRBV5-6 with TRBJ1-5; unclear D gene. Germline V lookup: CDR1 SGHDT, CDR2 YYEEEE. V was cut by 1 base and J by 0 bases, with 11 bases left in between. This CDR3 has 16 residues. The CDR3 protein is CASSLMQDLSNQPQHF. CDR3 coding DNA: TGTGCCAGCAGCTTGATGCAGGACCTTAGCAATCAGCCCCAGCATTTT.

The V and J genes are TRBV7-9 and TRBJ1-1, with D possibly TRBD1 on 5 matching bases. CDR1 and CDR2 (germline): SEHNR, FQNEAQ (reference sequence). Trimming cost V 0 bases and J 2 bases, with 10 bases left between them. The length of the CDR3 is 15 residues. Written as DNA, the CDR3 is TGTGCCAGCAGCTTAGCGGGACGCATTAACACTGAAGCTTTCTTT. The encoded protein is CASSLAGRINTEAFF.

The chain is built from TRBV3-1 (or the pseudogene TRBV3-2) and TRBJ1-6; 9 nucleotides agree with TRBD1. Germline values: CDR1 LGHDT, CDR2 YNNKEL (reference sequence). V lost 1 base, J lost 10 bases, and 8 bases stayed unmatched. The CDR3 spans 16 residues. The DNA of the CDR3 is TGTGCCAGCAGCCAAGGAGGGACAGGGTGGGCATCACCCCTCCACTTT. Protein product: CASSQGGTGWASPLHF.

This chain connects TRBV5-1 to TRBJ1-3; D unresolved. Trimming cost V 0 bases and J 5 bases, with 6 bases left between them. Germline V lookup: CDR1 SGHRS, CDR2 YFSETQ. The CDR3 is made up of 13 amino acids. The DNA of the CDR3 is TGCGCCAGCAGCTTGGGGGAACGAAACACCATATATTTT. Encoded protein: CASSLGERNTIYF.

The chain employs TRBV5-6 and TRBJ1-3, with TRBD1 identical over 10 bases. The V gene's germline CDR1 is SGHDT and CDR2 YYEEEE. The V gene end was trimmed by 4 bases and the J gene end by 4 bases; junction bases not matched to a gene: 2. This CDR3 has 14 amino acids. The CDR3 loop reads CASSRDRGGNTIYF. CDR3 coding DNA: TGTGCCAGCAGCCGGGACAGGGGAGGAAACACCATATATTTT. The full variable domain, rest sourced from reference TRBV5-6 and TRBJ1-3, is DAGVTQSPTHLIKTRGQQVTLRCSPKSGHDTVSWYQQALGQGPQFIFQYYEEEERQRGNFPDRFSGHQFPNYSSELNVNALLLGDSALYLCASSRDRGGNTIYFGEGSWLTVV.

J is TRBJ2-7 and V is TRBV7-2; TRBD1 matches 7 bases. The germline V gene encodes CDR1 SGHTA and CDR2 FQGNSA. V lost 1 base and J lost 0; bases outside the gene matches: 6. This CDR3 is built from 16 residues. CDR3 sequence (DNA): TGTGCCAGCAGCTTAGGAGGCGACAGGGCCTCCTACGAGCAGTACTTC. This codes for CASSLGGDRASYEQYF.

The rearrangement joins TRBV6-6 to TRBJ2-1; 11 bases line up with TRBD2. After removal of 7 bases from V and 4 bases from J, the junction contained 9 bases not matched to a gene. The length of the CDR3 is 16 residues. CDR1 and CDR2 (germline): MNHNY, SVGAGI (reference sequence). CDR3 protein: CASMLAGGHIYNEQFF. The DNA of the CDR3 is TGTGCCAGCATGCTAGCGGGGGGTCATATTTACAATGAGCAGTTCTTC.

This chain connects TRBV6-5 to TRBJ1-1; D gene unclear. Germline V lookup: CDR1 MNHEY, CDR2 SVGAGI. The CDR3 has 13 residues. Deletions cut 3 bases from V and 8 bases from J, with 13 bases between. The CDR3 DNA is TGTGCCAGCAGTTATCTTGGACGGATAGAAGCTTTCTTT. This codes for CASSYLGRIEAFF.

The J gene is TRBJ2-1, the V gene TRBV30, with D perhaps TRBD2 (5 bases). Germline CDR1 and CDR2: GTSNPN and SVGIG (reference sequence). V was trimmed by 2 bases and J by 10 bases, leaving 15 bases between them. CDR3 length equals 13 residues. In DNA, the CDR3 is TGTGCCTGGAGTCACGGTGGCGGGCACGAGCAGTTCTTC. As protein: CAWSHGGGHEQFF.

This chain links TRBV28 with TRBJ1-1; D call uncertain. The CDR3 extends over 14 amino acids. V lost 3 bases, J lost 11 bases, and 19 bases lay in between. The V gene's germline CDR1 is MDHEN and CDR2 SYDVKM. The CDR3 DNA follows: TGTGCCAGCAGTTTCCCTAGGACCCTGGGTCGGGCTTTCTTT. Translated: CASSFPRTLGRAFF.

The CDR3 coding sequence is TGTGCCAGCAGCGGATCAGGGGTGATCGGCAATAATTCACCCCTCCACTTT. Its protein product is CASSGSGVIGNNSPLHF. The chain has TRBV3-1 (or the pseudogene TRBV3-2) and TRBJ1-6; D perhaps matches TRBD1 (6 bases). V lost 5 bases and J 5 bases, leaving 19 bases between the germline ends. CDR1 LGHDT and CDR2 YNNKEL come from the germline V gene (reference sequence). The CDR3 is made up of 17 amino acids.

The J gene is TRBJ2-1, the V gene TRBV28; a possible D gene is TRBD2 (5 bases). Germline loops: CDR1 MDHEN, CDR2 SYDVKM. This CDR3 comprises 16 residues. V lost 5 bases, J lost 9 bases, and 23 bases lay in between. The CDR3, as DNA: TGTGCCAGCAGTCCAGAGGGTCTGAAACTATGGGGTGAGCAGTTCTTC. It is translated as CASSPEGLKLWGEQFF.

The chain employs TRBV15 and TRBJ2-2; TRBD1 agrees at 11 bases. CDR1 and CDR2 from the germline V gene are LNHNV and YYDKDF (reference sequence). CDR3 size: 16 residues. V lost 2 bases and J lost 7; bases outside the gene matches: 6. In DNA, the CDR3 is TGTGCCACCAGCAGACTGGGACAGGGGGTTAGCGGGGAGCTGTTTTTT. As protein: CATSRLGQGVSGELFF.

The chain uses TRBV18 and TRBJ1-5; D call uncertain. Germline CDR1 reads KGHSH; CDR2 reads LQKENI. V was cut by 3 bases and J by 4 bases, with 7 bases left in between. The CDR3 contains 13 residues. CDR3 in amino acids: CASSPSNNQPQHF. The CDR3 DNA reads TGTGCCAGCTCACCCTCGAATAATCAGCCCCAGCATTTT.

The chain carries TRBV5-4 and TRBJ2-2; maybe TRBD2 (5 bases). V was trimmed by 0 bases and J by 8 bases, leaving 14 bases between them. CDR3 length: 15 residues. Germline lookup yields CDR1 SGHNT and CDR2 YYREEE (reference sequence). CDR3 in DNA: TGTGCCAGCAGCTTGGGAGCGGCCCCCCCGGGGGAGCTGTTTTTT. This sequence encodes CASSLGAAPPGELFF. Full variable domain (missing parts from reference TRBV5-4 and TRBJ2-2): ETGVTQSPTHLIKTRGQQVTLRCSSQSGHNTVSWYQQALGQGPQFIFQYYREEENGRGNFPPRFSGLQFPNYSSELNVNALELDDSALYLCASSLGAAPPGELFFGEGSRLTVL.

The chain combines TRBV11-3 with TRBJ2-2; maybe TRBD2 (6 bases). CDR1 is SGHNT, CDR2 YENEEA, per germline. The CDR3 has 13 amino acids. The germline V and J ends were trimmed by 4 bases and 8 bases, with 11 bases remaining between them. CDR3: CASSWSGVGELFF. The DNA of the CDR3 is TGTGCCAGCAGCTGGTCGGGGGTTGGGGAGCTGTTTTTT.

In DNA, the CDR3 is TGTGCCAGCCCCAAGGACATCTCTGGAAACACCATATATTTT. Residues: CASPKDISGNTIYF. The V gene is TRBV18, the J gene TRBJ1-3, with a tentative D call TRBD1 (5 bases). V was trimmed by 8 bases and J by 0 bases, leaving 11 bases between them. Germline-derived CDR1 and CDR2 are KGHSH and LQKENI. CDR3 length: 14 amino acids.

The count of this clone is one. The J gene is TRBJ1-2, the V gene TRBV2; D might be TRBD1 (6 bases). The length of the CDR3 is 15 residues. Germline V gene lookup returns CDR1 SNHLY and CDR2 FYNNEI. The V and J ends lost 5 bases and 8 bases respectively, with 21 bases between them. The CDR3 DNA sequence: TGTGCCAGCAGTTTCGTGGTTTCGGGGGCGGGAGGCTACACCTTC. It encodes CASSFVVSGAGGYTF.

The rearrangement links TRBV19 to TRBJ1-5; 8 positions match TRBD1. The CDR3 is 15 amino acids. Germline V gene lookup returns CDR1 LNHDA and CDR2 SQIVND (reference sequence). The ends lost 4 bases at V and 9 bases at J; junction bases unmatched: 11. CDR3 sequence (DNA): TGTGCCAGTAGTACCCGGGACAGGCCTCCTCTGCCCCAGCATTTT. As protein: CASSTRDRPPLPQHF.

J is TRBJ2-7 and V is TRBV7-9; D call uncertain. With 0 bases removed from V and 2 bases from J, the gap between germline ends came to 11 bases. Germline CDR1 reads SEHNR; CDR2 reads FQNEAQ (reference sequence). The CDR3 extends over 15 amino acids. CDR3 coding DNA: TGTGCCAGCAGCTTAGCGTCTATGGGGACCTACGAGCAGTACTTC. It encodes CASSLASMGTYEQYF. Drawing the rest from reference TRBV7-9 and TRBJ2-7, the complete variable domain is DTGVSQNPRHKITKRGQNVTFRCDPISEHNRLYWYRQTLGQGPEFLTYFQNEAQLEKSRLLSDRFSAERPKGSFSTLEIQRTEQGDSAMYLCASSLASMGTYEQYFGPGTRLTVT.

The chain links TRBV27 to TRBJ2-7; D may correspond to TRBD1 or TRBD2 (6 bases each). This CDR3 is built from 13 residues. The V end lost 8 bases, the J end lost 4 bases, and 15 bases lay between the germline ends. CDR1 is MNHEY, CDR2 SMNVEV, per germline (reference sequence). Here the CDR3 reads CASGGRGRYEQYF. The CDR3 DNA reads TGTGCCAGCGGGGGTAGGGGGAGGTACGAGCAGTACTTC.

The chain links TRBV9 to TRBJ2-1; TRBD2 agrees at 9 bases. Trimming took 0 bases from V and 9 from J; bases not matched to a gene: 7. Germline V gene sequence: CDR1 SGDLS, CDR2 YYNGEE. The CDR3 runs to 15 residues. The CDR3 protein is CASSVVGGRAVEQFF. The DNA for the CDR3 is TGTGCCAGCAGCGTAGTGGGCGGGAGGGCCGTTGAGCAGTTCTTC.

This chain links TRBV9 with TRBJ1-5; tentatively, D is TRBD1 (5 bases). Germline loops: CDR1 SGDLS, CDR2 YYNGEE. The CDR3 has 15 residues. V was cut by 2 bases and J by 4 bases, with 13 bases left in between. The CDR3 DNA reads as TGTGCCAGCAGCGTCAATGGGGCAGCAAATCAGCCCCAGCATTTT. Its protein product is CASSVNGAANQPQHF.

The chain employs TRBV19 and TRBJ2-1; either TRBD1 or TRBD2 may fit D (5 bases each). This CDR3 spans 13 amino acids. Germline V gene data show CDR1 as LNHDA and CDR2 as SQIVND (reference sequence). The V and J ends lost 9 bases and 4 bases respectively, with 13 bases between them. The CDR3 DNA sequence: TGTGCCAGCAGCCGGGACCTTTACAATGAGCAGTTCTTC. This sequence encodes CASSRDLYNEQFF.

This chain links TRBV29-1 with TRBJ1-2, with 10 positions matching TRBD1. CDR1 is SQVTM, CDR2 ANQGSEA, per germline. Trimming cost V 4 bases and J 2 bases; bases outside gene matches: 4. The CDR3 runs to 14 residues. The CDR3 DNA follows: TGCAGCGTTGCGGGACAGGGGAGCAACTATGGCTACACCTTC. Its translation is CSVAGQGSNYGYTF. Together with reference TRBV29-1 and TRBJ1-2, the CDR3 gives the full variable domain: SAVISQKPSRDICQRGTSLTIQCQVDSQVTMMFWYRQQPGQSLTLIATANQGSEATYESGFVIDKFPISRPNLTFSTLTVSNMSPEDSSIYLCSVAGQGSNYGYTFGSGTRLTVV.

The chain joins TRBV11-2 to TRBJ2-7, with TRBD2 matching 9 bases. There are 12 residues in the CDR3. V was clipped by 0 bases and J by 11 bases; unmatched bases: 2. Germline V gives CDR1 SGHAT, CDR2 FQNNGV. CDR3 DNA: TGTGCCAGCAGCTTAGAGCTAGCGGGAAAGTACTTC. It yields the protein CASSLELAGKYF.